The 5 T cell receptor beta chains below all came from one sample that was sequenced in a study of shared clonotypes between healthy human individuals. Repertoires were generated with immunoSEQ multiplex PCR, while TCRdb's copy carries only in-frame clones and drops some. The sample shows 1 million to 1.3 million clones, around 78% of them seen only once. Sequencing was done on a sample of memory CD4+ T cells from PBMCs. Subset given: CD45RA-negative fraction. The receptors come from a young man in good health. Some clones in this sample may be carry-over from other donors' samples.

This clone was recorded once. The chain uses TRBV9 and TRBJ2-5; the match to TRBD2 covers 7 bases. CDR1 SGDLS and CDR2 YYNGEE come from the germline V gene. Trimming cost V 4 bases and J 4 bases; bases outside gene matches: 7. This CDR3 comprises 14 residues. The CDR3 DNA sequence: TGTGCCAGCAGCCTTTTGGGGAGGGGAGAGACCCAGTACTTC. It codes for CASSLLGRGETQYF.

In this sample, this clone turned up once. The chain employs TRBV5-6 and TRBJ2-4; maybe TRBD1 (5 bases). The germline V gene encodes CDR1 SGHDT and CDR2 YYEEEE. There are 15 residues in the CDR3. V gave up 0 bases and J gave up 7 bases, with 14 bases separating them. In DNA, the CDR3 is TGTGCCAGCAGCTTGGAGAGGCAGGGTATCAACATTCAGTACTTC. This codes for CASSLERQGINIQYF.

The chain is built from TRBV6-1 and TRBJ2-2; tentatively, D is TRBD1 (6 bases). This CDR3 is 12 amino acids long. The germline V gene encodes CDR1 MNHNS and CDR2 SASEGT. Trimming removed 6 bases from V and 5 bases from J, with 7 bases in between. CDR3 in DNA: TGTGCCAGCAGCAGGGGAACCGGGGAGCTGTTTTTT. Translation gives CASSRGTGELFF.

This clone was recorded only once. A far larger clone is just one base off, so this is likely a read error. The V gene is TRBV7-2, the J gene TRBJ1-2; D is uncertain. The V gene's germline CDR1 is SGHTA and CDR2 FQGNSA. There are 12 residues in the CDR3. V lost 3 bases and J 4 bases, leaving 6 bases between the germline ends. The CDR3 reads CASSFDGYGYTF. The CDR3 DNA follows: TGTGCCAGCAGCTTCGACGGCTATGGCTACACCTTC.

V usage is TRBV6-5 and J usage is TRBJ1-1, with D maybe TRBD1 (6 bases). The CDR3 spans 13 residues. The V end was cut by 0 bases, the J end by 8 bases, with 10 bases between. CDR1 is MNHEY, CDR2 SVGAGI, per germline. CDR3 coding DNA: TGTGCCAGCAGTTACTCCGGGACACTCGAAGCTTTCTTT. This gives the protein CASSYSGTLEAFF.